The 20 T cell receptor beta chains below come from one sample, sequenced in a study of cytomegalovirus exposure and HLA in healthy donors. Primers included in the PCR were 60 Vbeta and 13 Jbeta primers. Here immunoSEQ multiplex PCR was the method, and the copy in TCRdb shows in-frame clones only, minus some. This table holds around 130,000 clones, over 75% found once. The sample taken for sequencing was PBMCs. Every receptor here comes from a woman in her late teens or twenties in good health and CMV-seronegative.

This clone was picked up a small number of times. The chain carries TRBV30 and TRBJ1-1, with D uncertain. Between the trimmed V and J ends, which lost 1 base and 1 base, there was a span of 4 bases. This CDR3 spans 12 amino acids. From germline, CDR1 is GTSNPN and CDR2 SVGIG (reference sequence). The CDR3 sequence: CAWSDGNTEAFF. The CDR3 coding sequence is TGTGCCTGGAGTGACGGGAACACTGAAGCTTTCTTT. The full variable domain, its missing parts supplied by reference TRBV30 and TRBJ1-1, is SQTIHQWPATLVQPVGSPLSLECTVEGTSNPNLYWYRQAAGRGLQLLFYSVGIGQISSEVPQNLSASRPQDRQFILSSKKLLLSDSGFYLCAWSDGNTEAFFGQGTRLTVV.

This clone has a handful of counts. This chain joins TRBV15 and TRBJ1-2, with 10 bases lining up with TRBD1. Germline loops: CDR1 LNHNV, CDR2 YYDKDF (reference sequence). CDR3 length: 14 amino acids. After removal of 2 bases from V and 4 bases from J, the junction contained 1 base not matched to a gene. CDR3 amino acids: CATSRRTGGYGYTF. CDR3 bases: TGTGCCACCAGCAGACGGACAGGGGGCTATGGCTACACCTTC. Full variable domain (rest looked up from reference TRBV15 and TRBJ1-2): DAMVIQNPRYQVTQFGKPVTLSCSQTLNHNVMYWYQQKSSQAPKLLFHYYDKDFNNEADTPDNFQSRRPNTSFCFLDIRSPGLGDTAMYLCATSRRTGGYGYTFGSGTRLTVV.

The genes are TRBV4-1 and TRBJ1-5; no firm D call. Deletions cut 0 bases from V and 6 bases from J, with 6 bases between. CDR3 length: 13 amino acids. Germline V gene lookup returns CDR1 MGHRA and CDR2 YSYEKL. The chain's CDR3 is CASSQDPRQPQHF. The CDR3 DNA sequence: TGCGCCAGCAGCCAAGATCCCCGTCAGCCCCAGCATTTT.

This chain uses TRBV7-7 with TRBJ2-1; possibly TRBD1 for D (5 bases). Trimming took 1 base from V and 8 from J, leaving 9 bases between them. Germline CDR1 reads SSHAT; CDR2 reads FNYEAQ (reference sequence). There are 13 residues in the CDR3. CDR3 nucleotide sequence: TGTGCCAGCAGCTTAGATCTAGGGGATGAGCAGTTCTTC. This gives the protein CASSLDLGDEQFF.

The J gene is TRBJ2-1, the V gene TRBV9; D remains unclear. This CDR3 has 14 amino acids. Germline-derived CDR1 and CDR2 are SGDLS and YYNGEE. Trimming removed 5 bases from V and 4 bases from J, with 13 bases in between. The CDR3 reads CASSPLTTYNEQFF. The CDR3 DNA sequence: TGTGCCAGCAGTCCTTTAACCACATACAATGAGCAGTTCTTC.

This clone was seen only once. The chain joins TRBV4-3 to TRBJ1-2; no clear D. The CDR3 is 14 residues long. Trimming took 4 bases from V and 2 from J, leaving 11 bases between them. In germline, CDR1 is LGHNA, CDR2 YSLEER. The chain's CDR3 is CASSLTHRNYGYTF. Written as DNA, the CDR3 is TGCGCCAGCAGCCTCACCCACCGGAACTATGGCTACACCTTC.

This clone was observed a few times. The chain is built from TRBV7-2 and TRBJ2-7; D gene unclear. Germline V gives CDR1 SGHTA, CDR2 FQGNSA. Trimming shortened V by 5 bases and J by 5 bases, and 10 bases separated the two germline ends. The CDR3 spans 12 residues. This CDR3 reads CASSLLRNEQYF. DNA for the CDR3: TGTGCCAGCAGCCTCTTGAGAAACGAGCAGTACTTC.

This clone was picked up a small number of times. This chain connects TRBV6-1 to TRBJ1-2, with a weak D call TRBD1 (6 bases). V lost 0 bases to trimming and J lost 5 bases, with 16 bases between them. The CDR3 totals 16 residues. The germline V gene encodes CDR1 MNHNS and CDR2 SASEGT. CDR3 nucleotides: TGTGCCAGCAGTGAAGCGGGGGCCGCCGTTAGGTATGGCTACACCTTC. Translating gives CASSEAGAAVRYGYTF.

CDR3 amino acids: CASSVRDSGYEKLFF. The CDR3, as DNA: TGTGCCAGCAGCGTGCGGGACAGTGGTTACGAAAAACTGTTTTTT. The chain recombines TRBV5-6 with TRBJ1-4, with 7 bases aligning to TRBD1. The J segment lost 8 bases and the V segment lost 4 bases, leaving 11 bases of the junction unmatched. Germline loops: CDR1 SGHDT, CDR2 YYEEEE. The CDR3 spans 15 residues. Looking up the rest from reference TRBV5-6 and TRBJ1-4 gives the full variable domain: DAGVTQSPTHLIKTRGQQVTLRCSPKSGHDTVSWYQQALGQGPQFIFQYYEEEERQRGNFPDRFSGHQFPNYSSELNVNALLLGDSALYLCASSVRDSGYEKLFFGSGTQLSVL.

The genes are TRBV5-5 and TRBJ2-7; tentatively, D is TRBD1 (6 bases). The CDR3 extends over 17 amino acids. Trimming removed 0 bases at V and 2 bases at J, with 18 bases between. Per the germline V gene, CDR1 is SGHKS and CDR2 is YYEKEE (reference sequence). The CDR3 is CASSLGGLRGPTYEQYF. Here the CDR3 DNA reads TGTGCCAGCAGCTTGGGAGGCCTCAGGGGACCCACCTACGAGCAGTACTTC.

Only one count was recorded for this clone. The chain recombines TRBV5-1 with TRBJ1-2; 7 nucleotides align to TRBD1. Trimming at V came to 0 bases and at J to 6 bases, leaving 11 bases not matched to a gene. The CDR3 is 16 residues long. Germline CDR1 SGHRS, CDR2 YFSETQ. CDR3 in amino acids: CASSLGFAAGGNGYTF. The CDR3 DNA reads TGCGCCAGCAGCTTGGGGTTCGCGGCAGGGGGTAATGGCTACACCTTC.

The V gene is TRBV7-6, the J gene TRBJ1-2; 9 nucleotides match TRBD1. The V gene's germline CDR1 is SGHVS and CDR2 FNYEAQ. The trim removed 5 bases at V and 7 bases at J, leaving 11 bases unmatched. The CDR3 is made up of 15 amino acids. CDR3 sequence: CASSPRDREVAGYTF. The CDR3 DNA sequence: TGTGCCAGCAGCCCCCGGGACAGGGAGGTCGCTGGCTACACCTTC.

V and J are TRBV6-1 and TRBJ1-1; perhaps TRBD1 as D (6 bases). CDR3 length: 15 amino acids. Deletions cut 6 bases from V and 1 base from J, with 15 bases between. Germline V gene sequence: CDR1 MNHNS, CDR2 SASEGT. As DNA, the CDR3 is TGTGCCAGCAGGGGGGGGGAGACAGGGAACACTGAAGCTTTCTTT. This gives the protein CASRGGETGNTEAFF.

This clone was counted between two and nine times. The junction departs from germline at one end; a sequencing error may be responsible. The chain couples TRBV27 to TRBJ2-6, with D possibly being TRBD1 (5 bases). CDR3 size: 15 residues. Germline V lookup: CDR1 MNHEY, CDR2 SMNVEV (reference sequence). The CDR3 region has the DNA TGTGCCAGCAGTTTGACAGTCTCTGGGGCCAACGGCCTGACTTTC. Translated, it gives CASSLTVSGANGLTF.

The rearrangement joins TRBV5-1 to TRBJ1-4; 8 bases fit TRBD1. V lost 4 bases and J lost 4; bases outside the gene matches: 6. The CDR3 loop spans 15 amino acids. The V gene's germline CDR1 is SGHRS and CDR2 YFSETQ. The CDR3 DNA is TGCGCCAGCAGCGCAGGGACAGGCGATAATGAAAAACTGTTTTTT. It translates to CASSAGTGDNEKLFF. The full variable domain, completed using reference TRBV5-1 and TRBJ1-4, is KAGVTQTPRYLIKTRGQQVTLSCSPISGHRSVSWYQQTPGQGLQFLFEYFSETQRNKGNFPGRFSGRQFSNSRSEMNVSTLELGDSALYLCASSAGTGDNEKLFFGSGTQLSVL.

This clone has a handful of counts. The chain joins TRBV27 to TRBJ2-3, with D possibly matching TRBD1 (6 bases). Trimming stripped 3 bases from V and 2 bases from J, with 12 bases between. The CDR3 covers 15 residues. Looked up from germline, CDR1 is MNHEY and CDR2 is SMNVEV (reference sequence). CDR3 DNA: TGTGCCAGCAGTTTCCTGCCAGGGGACACAGATACGCAGTATTTT. It translates to CASSFLPGDTDTQYF.

The rearrangement uses TRBV7-9 and TRBJ1-3; TRBD1 might be the D (5 bases). V was shortened by 3 bases and J by 2 bases, with 11 bases between the two germline ends. Per germline, CDR1 SEHNR and CDR2 FQNEAQ (reference sequence). The CDR3 extends over 15 amino acids. The CDR3 region is CASSFLTGPGNTIYF. The CDR3 DNA reads TGTGCCAGCAGCTTCTTAACAGGCCCTGGAAACACCATATATTTT.

This clone was counted between two and nine times. The gene calls are TRBV5-6 and TRBJ2-7; TRBD2 matches at 10 bases. Losses at the gene ends were 4 bases for V and 5 bases for J; bases not matched to a gene: 6. Germline-derived CDR1 and CDR2 are SGHDT and YYEEEE. This CDR3 is built from 14 residues. The CDR3 nucleotides are TGTGCCAGCAGCCCAACTAGCGGGATAAACGAGCAGTACTTC. Translation gives CASSPTSGINEQYF.

This sequence joins TRBV19 and TRBJ1-1, with a tentative D call TRBD1 (6 bases). Trimming pared 3 bases from V and 2 bases from J, leaving 10 bases between. The CDR3 is 14 residues long. Germline lookup yields CDR1 LNHDA and CDR2 SQIVND (reference sequence). CDR3 sequence reads: CASSMWGRNTEAFF. In DNA form, the CDR3 reads TGTGCCAGTAGTATGTGGGGGCGAAACACTGAAGCTTTCTTT.

The gene calls are TRBV5-1 and TRBJ2-7, with D maybe TRBD2 (6 bases). Trimming took 4 bases from V and 3 from J, leaving 17 bases between them. There are 15 residues in the CDR3. Germline loops: CDR1 SGHRS, CDR2 YFSETQ. The DNA of the CDR3 is TGCGCCAGCAGCCTGGTGTTTGGTAGCGGCTACGAGCAGTACTTC. It is translated as CASSLVFGSGYEQYF. Looking up the rest from reference TRBV5-1 and TRBJ2-7 gives the full variable domain: KAGVTQTPRYLIKTRGQQVTLSCSPISGHRSVSWYQQTPGQGLQFLFEYFSETQRNKGNFPGRFSGRQFSNSRSEMNVSTLELGDSALYLCASSLVFGSGYEQYFGPGTRLTVT.